This T cell receptor beta chain originates from a study of cytomegalovirus exposure and HLA in healthy donors. Study-wide points: Presence/absence analyses supposed approximately even sequencing depth among donors. Data from an earlier analysis indicated that most TCR beta V segments were productive either about 87% or about 30% of the time. Researchers counted roughly 150 TCR beta chains as cytomegalovirus-associated.

As to this clone: Its antigen is undetermined.

PCR involved 60 Vbeta and 13 Jbeta primers. The data were produced by immunoSEQ multiplex PCR, yet TCRdb's version contains in-frame clones alone and is incomplete. Among 120,000 or so clones listed, over 60% were seen once. Donors consisted of healthy bone marrow donors. CDR1 MNHNS and CDR2 SASEGT come from the germline V gene. V lost 8 bases to trimming and J lost 2 bases, with 13 bases between them. The CDR3 is made up of 13 amino acids. The clonotype comes from a woman in her fifties or sixties in good health and CMV-seropositive. The V and J genes are TRBV6-1 and TRBJ2-7, with D possibly TRBD1 on 6 matching bases. Sequenced sample: PBMCs. The CDR3 here is CASGKQGAYEQYF. The DNA of the CDR3 is TGTGCCAGCGGTAAACAGGGCGCCTACGAGCAGTACTTC.